Reported below is one T cell receptor beta chain. Its antigen remains unidentified. These data are taken from a study of CD8+ T cells in alopecia areata. Broader study findings: Affected lesional scalp, above all in alopecia totalis/universalis, was more clonal than normal scalp. The study found TCR sharing across patients less clear than in mice, possibly for HLA reasons.

Trimming cost V 8 bases and J 0 bases, with 13 bases left between them. The CDR3 sequence is 14 residues long. Germline lookup yields CDR1 SNHLY and CDR2 FYNNEI. It was cDNA, reverse transcribed from extracted RNA, that served as the sequencing template. The data were produced by immunoSEQ multiplex PCR, yet TCRdb's version contains in-frame clones alone and is incomplete. The sample consists of more than 100,000 clones, roughly 53% of them appearing once. The receptor was isolated from a human donor in good health. The rearrangement links TRBV2 to TRBJ1-1; D uncertain. Sequenced input: CD4+ T cells sorted from blood. The CDR3, as DNA: TGTGCCAGCTTCAAGAGCCTATTGAACACTGAAGCTTTCTTT. Translating gives CASFKSLLNTEAFF.